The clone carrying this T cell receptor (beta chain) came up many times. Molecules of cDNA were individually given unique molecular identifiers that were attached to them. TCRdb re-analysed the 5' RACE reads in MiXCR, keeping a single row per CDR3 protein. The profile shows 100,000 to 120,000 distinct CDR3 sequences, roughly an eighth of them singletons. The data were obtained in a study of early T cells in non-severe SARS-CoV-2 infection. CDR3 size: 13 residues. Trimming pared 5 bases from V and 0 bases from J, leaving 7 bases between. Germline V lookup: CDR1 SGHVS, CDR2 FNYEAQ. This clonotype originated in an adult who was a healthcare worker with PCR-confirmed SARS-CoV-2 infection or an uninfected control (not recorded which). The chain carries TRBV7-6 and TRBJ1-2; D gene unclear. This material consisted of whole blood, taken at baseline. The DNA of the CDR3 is TGTGCCAGCAGCGCCAATACTAACTATGGCTACACCTTC. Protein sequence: CASSANTNYGYTF.